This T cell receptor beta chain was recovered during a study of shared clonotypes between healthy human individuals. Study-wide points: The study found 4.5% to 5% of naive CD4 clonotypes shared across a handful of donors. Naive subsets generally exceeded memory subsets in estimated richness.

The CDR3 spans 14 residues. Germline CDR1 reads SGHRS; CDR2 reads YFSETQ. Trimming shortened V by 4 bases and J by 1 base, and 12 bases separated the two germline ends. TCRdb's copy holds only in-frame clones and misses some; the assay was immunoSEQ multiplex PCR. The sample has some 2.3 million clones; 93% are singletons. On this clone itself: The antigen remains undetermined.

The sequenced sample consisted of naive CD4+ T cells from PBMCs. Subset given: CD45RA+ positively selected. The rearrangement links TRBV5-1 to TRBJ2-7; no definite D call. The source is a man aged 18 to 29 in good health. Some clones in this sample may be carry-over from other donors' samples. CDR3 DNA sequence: TGCGCCAGCAGCGCGTCCCCAGGTTCCTACGAGCAGTACTTC. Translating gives CASSASPGSYEQYF.